One and the same sample provided the 29 T cell receptor beta chains below, sequenced in a study of blood T cell repertoires in COVID-19. The data were produced by immunoSEQ multiplex PCR, yet TCRdb's version contains in-frame clones alone and is incomplete. Here the sample spans approximately 500,000 clones, 88% being singletons. Sequencing was done on a sample of PBMCs or T cells enriched from blood (not recorded which). Source of these receptors: a woman aged 40 to 50 who had recovered from COVID-19.

The chain links TRBV5-1 to TRBJ1-2; 7 nucleotides match TRBD1. Germline CDR1 reads SGHRS; CDR2 reads YFSETQ. The CDR3 length is 15 residues. V gave up 4 bases and J gave up 1 base; unmatched junction bases: 7. The CDR3 DNA reads as TGCGCCAGCAGCGCAACAGGGGTGTATAACTATGGCTACACCTTC. Protein: CASSATGVYNYGYTF.

The V gene is TRBV5-1, the J gene TRBJ2-2; D perhaps matches TRBD1 (5 bases). This CDR3 has 15 amino acids. V gave up 1 base and J gave up 2 bases, with 9 bases separating them. CDR1 is SGHRS and CDR2 is YFSETQ in the germline V gene. CDR3 coding DNA: TGCGCCAGCAGCTTGCTAGGGGAAAACACCGGGGAGCTGTTTTTT. Translation gives CASSLLGENTGELFF.

This clone was picked up one time. The chain employs TRBV6-5 and TRBJ1-2; D gene ambiguous. CDR1 is MNHEY and CDR2 is SVGAGI in the germline V gene. V was shortened by 6 bases and J by 4 bases, with 18 bases between the two germline ends. The CDR3 is 15 residues long. In DNA, the CDR3 is TGTGCCAGCAGCTTCGGTACCCCCCCAAGCTATGGCTACACCTTC. Its protein is CASSFGTPPSYGYTF.

This clone was observed a handful of times. The chain is built from TRBV4-1 and TRBJ1-5; 8 bases are a match to TRBD1. The CDR3 covers 18 residues. Germline V lookup: CDR1 MGHRA, CDR2 YSYEKL. The V segment lost 1 base and the J segment 4 bases; nucleotides outside the gene matches: 12. For the CDR3, the DNA is TGCGCCAGCAGCCAAGGGTTCGTCCGGACAGGGAGGAATCAGCCCCAGCATTTT. It translates to CASSQGFVRTGRNQPQHF.

The V call is TRBV7-2, the J call TRBJ2-7; D might be TRBD2 (5 bases). V gave up 2 bases and J gave up 3 bases, with 14 bases separating them. In germline, CDR1 is SGHTA, CDR2 FQGNSA. This CDR3 comprises 15 residues. CDR3 sequence reads: CASSLRLDSVYEQYF. The CDR3 bases are TGTGCCAGCAGCTTAAGATTAGATAGCGTCTACGAGCAGTACTTC.

The chain uses TRBV23-1 and TRBJ2-3; possibly TRBD2 for D (6 bases). TRBV23-1 is an open reading frame, and its role is uncertain. V was cut by 7 bases and J by 0 bases, with 14 bases left in between. The CDR3 runs to 15 residues. CDR3 loop: CASTRGTSSTDTQYF. In DNA, the CDR3 is TGCGCCAGCACCCGCGGGACTTCTAGCACAGATACGCAGTATTTT.

In DNA form, the CDR3 reads TGTGCCAGTAGTATAGGACACAATACTAACTATGGCTACACCTTC. It translates to CASSIGHNTNYGYTF. This chain connects TRBV19 to TRBJ1-2; no firm D call. Trimming stripped 1 base from V and 0 bases from J, with 9 bases between. CDR1 is LNHDA, CDR2 SQIVND, per germline (reference sequence). The CDR3 has 15 amino acids.

This sequence joins TRBV9 and TRBJ1-3, with unresolved D. This CDR3 contains 17 residues. The germline V and J ends were trimmed by 4 bases and 0 bases, with 17 bases remaining between them. CDR1 and CDR2 (germline): SGDLS, YYNGEE. The CDR3 region has the DNA TGTGCCAGCAGCCCCCTCCCCCCTATCAACTCTGGAAACACCATATATTTT. It encodes CASSPLPPINSGNTIYF. Based on the CDR3 plus reference TRBV9 and TRBJ1-3, the full variable domain is DSGVTQTPKHLITATGQRVTLRCSPRSGDLSVYWYQQSLDQGLQFLIQYYNGEERAKGNILERFSAQQFPDLHSELNLSSLELGDSALYFCASSPLPPINSGNTIYFGEGSWLTVV.

V is TRBV25-1 and J is TRBJ2-7; D not resolved. The germline gives CDR1 MGHDK, CDR2 SYGVNS. Trimming shortened V by 7 bases and J by 5 bases, and 15 bases separated the two germline ends. The CDR3 is made up of 13 amino acids. DNA for the CDR3: TGTGCCAGCACGGAGCTGTTAGAGGACGAGCAGTACTTC. Translation: CASTELLEDEQYF.

This clone has only one observation. The chain employs TRBV19 and TRBJ1-2; D is perhaps TRBD1 (5 bases). The CDR3 spans 15 residues. Germline loops: CDR1 LNHDA, CDR2 SQIVND (reference sequence). V lost 5 bases to trimming and J lost 4 bases, with 17 bases between them. This chain's CDR3 is CASSLQRQSTYGYTF. CDR3 DNA: TGTGCCAGTAGTCTACAGAGACAGTCCACCTATGGCTACACCTTC.

The chain uses TRBV7-2 and TRBJ2-1; 10 bases fit TRBD1. Germline loops: CDR1 SGHTA, CDR2 FQGNSA. The CDR3 extends over 14 amino acids. Trimming cost V 5 bases and J 7 bases; bases outside gene matches: 5. DNA of the CDR3: TGTGCCAGCAGCACGGGACAGGGGAGAAATGAGCAGTTCTTC. This gives the protein CASSTGQGRNEQFF.

This chain uses TRBV5-4 with TRBJ2-3, with D tentatively TRBD2 (7 bases). The CDR3 is 16 residues long. Germline V gene data show CDR1 as SGHNT and CDR2 as YYREEE (reference sequence). Trimming shortened V by 7 bases and J by 0 bases, and 18 bases separated the two germline ends. In nucleotides, the CDR3 is TGTGCCAGCCGCAAGGGGGGCGGGGGTAGCACAGATACGCAGTATTTT. Its protein product is CASRKGGGGSTDTQYF.

The chain recombines TRBV5-1 with TRBJ1-4, with D perhaps matching TRBD1 (5 bases). This CDR3 has 12 amino acids. The V and J ends lost 5 bases and 8 bases respectively, with 10 bases between them. Germline CDR1 and CDR2: SGHRS and YFSETQ. The CDR3 here is CASRGHGEKLFF. The CDR3 nucleotides read TGCGCCAGCAGGGGGCACGGAGAAAAACTGTTTTTT.

The chain's CDR3 is CASSSIAGGPSYEQYF. The CDR3 nucleotides are TGTGCCAGCAGCTCCATAGCGGGAGGGCCTTCCTACGAGCAGTACTTC. This chain connects TRBV7-2 to TRBJ2-7; 11 bases align to TRBD2. Germline CDR1 and CDR2: SGHTA and FQGNSA. The trim removed 4 bases at V and 1 base at J, leaving 6 bases unmatched. This CDR3 is 16 amino acids long. Looking up the rest from reference TRBV7-2 and TRBJ2-7 gives the full variable domain: GAGVSQSPSNKVTEKGKDVELRCDPISGHTALYWYRQSLGQGLEFLIYFQGNSAPDKSGLPSDRFSAERTGGSVSTLTIQRTQQEDSAVYLCASSSIAGGPSYEQYFGPGTRLTVT.

The genes are TRBV24-1 and TRBJ2-1; 8 bases are shared with TRBD2. The CDR3 contains 15 residues. With V trimmed by 4 bases and J by 7 bases, 8 bases remained unmatched. Germline lookup yields CDR1 KGHDR and CDR2 SFDVKD. CDR3 sequence: CATSDSGGAWNEQFF. Here the CDR3 DNA reads TGTGCCACCAGTGACTCCGGGGGGGCGTGGAATGAGCAGTTCTTC.

The rearrangement links TRBV19 to TRBJ2-5; 9 positions match TRBD2. J gave up 5 bases and V 7 bases, and 17 bases lay outside the gene matches. Per the germline V gene, CDR1 is LNHDA and CDR2 is SQIVND (reference sequence). This CDR3 is 17 amino acids long. The CDR3 sequence: CASTDGLAPDVRETQYF. CDR3 DNA sequence: TGTGCCAGTACGGATGGACTAGCGCCAGACGTCCGGGAGACCCAGTACTTC.

The V and J genes are TRBV12-5 and TRBJ2-3; 10 nucleotides match TRBD2. The CDR3 covers 20 residues. Germline trimming cut 1 base from V and 2 bases from J; bases unmatched to any gene: 15. The germline gives CDR1 LGHNT, CDR2 FRNRAP. CDR3 region: CASGLGSGFSGRHYTDTQYF. CDR3 nucleotide sequence: TGTGCTAGTGGTTTGGGGTCTGGGTTTAGCGGGAGGCATTACACAGATACGCAGTATTTT.

The chain uses TRBV6-5 and TRBJ2-3; 10 positions match TRBD2. Per the germline V gene, CDR1 is MNHEY and CDR2 is SVGAGI. V was clipped by 8 bases and J by 3 bases; unmatched bases: 2. The CDR3 length is 13 residues. The CDR3 nucleotides are TGTGCCAGCCAGCGGGAGGGAACAGATACGCAGTATTTT. It encodes CASQREGTDTQYF.

The chain uses TRBV30 and TRBJ1-2; tentatively, D is TRBD1 (5 bases). The CDR3 spans 12 residues. V was trimmed by 1 base and J by 3 bases, leaving 6 bases between them. Germline CDR1 is GTSNPN and CDR2 is SVGIG (reference sequence). The CDR3 sequence is CAWSARDYGYTF. The CDR3 DNA follows: TGTGCCTGGAGTGCCAGGGACTATGGCTACACCTTC.

The CDR3 here is CASSQSGDYEQYF. The CDR3 DNA is TGTGCCAGCAGCCAAAGCGGTGACTACGAGCAGTACTTC. The chain is built from TRBV3-1 (or the pseudogene TRBV3-2) and TRBJ2-7, with a tentative D call TRBD2 (5 bases). This CDR3 spans 13 amino acids. With 2 bases removed from V and 3 bases from J, the gap between germline ends came to 8 bases. The germline CDR1 and CDR2 sequences are LGHDT and YNNKEL (reference sequence).

V is TRBV18 and J is TRBJ1-2, with a possible D match to TRBD1 (6 bases). Germline CDR1 and CDR2: KGHSH and LQKENI. CDR3 length equals 16 residues. Trimming left V 3 bases short and J 4 bases short, with 18 bases between. The CDR3 here is CASSPTGSSPSYGYTF. CDR3 bases: TGTGCCAGCTCACCCACAGGGAGCTCACCCAGCTATGGCTACACCTTC.

V and J are TRBV7-9 and TRBJ2-1; 8 bases fit TRBD2. Germline lookup yields CDR1 SEHNR and CDR2 FQNEAQ (reference sequence). The V and J ends lost 2 bases and 5 bases, in that order; junction bases with no gene match: 17. CDR3 size: 19 residues. The CDR3 reads CASSLFIFPGRARHNEQFF. In DNA, the CDR3 is TGTGCCAGCAGCTTATTTATATTTCCCGGGAGGGCCCGTCACAATGAGCAGTTCTTC.

V usage is TRBV18 and J usage is TRBJ1-2, with TRBD1 as a possible D gene (6 bases). Germline V CDR1 and CDR2: KGHSH, LQKENI. V lost 4 bases to trimming and J lost 2 bases, with 14 bases between them. CDR3 length: 15 residues. The CDR3 DNA reads TGTGCCAGCTCACTTCGGACAGACCTAAACTATGGCTACACCTTC. The encoded protein is CASSLRTDLNYGYTF.

The J gene is TRBJ2-2, the V gene TRBV27; 11 positions match TRBD2. The CDR3 is 15 amino acids. The V and J ends lost 3 bases and 7 bases, in that order; junction bases with no gene match: 4. Germline CDR1 and CDR2: MNHEY and SMNVEV (reference sequence). The CDR3 region is CASSFSGRGGGELFF. For the CDR3, the DNA is TGTGCCAGCAGTTTTAGCGGGAGGGGTGGCGGGGAGCTGTTTTTT.

This clone turned up a few times. J is TRBJ1-2 and V is TRBV4-1; 7 nucleotides match TRBD1. J gave up 5 bases and V 0 bases, and 3 bases lay outside the gene matches. This CDR3 has 14 amino acids. The germline V gene encodes CDR1 MGHRA and CDR2 YSYEKL. The CDR3 protein is CASSQDEGQYGYTF. The CDR3 DNA reads TGCGCCAGCAGCCAAGATGAGGGACAGTATGGCTACACCTTC.

V usage is TRBV24-1 and J usage is TRBJ1-2, with D perhaps matching TRBD1 (6 bases). Germline values: CDR1 KGHDR, CDR2 SFDVKD. V was pared by 2 bases and J by 0 bases, with 6 bases between. The CDR3 loop spans 14 amino acids. CDR3 residues: CATSDSGANYGYTF. The CDR3 coding sequence is TGTGCCACCAGTGATTCAGGGGCTAACTATGGCTACACCTTC.

The chain is built from TRBV3-1 (or the pseudogene TRBV3-2) and TRBJ2-7, with TRBD2 identical over 7 bases. Germline CDR1 LGHDT, CDR2 YNNKEL (reference sequence). The CDR3 contains 16 residues. With V trimmed by 0 bases and J by 2 bases, 7 bases remained unmatched. CDR3 loop: CASSQDVGLEAYEQYF. CDR3 nucleotide sequence: TGTGCCAGCAGCCAAGATGTAGGACTAGAAGCCTACGAGCAGTACTTC.

The chain couples TRBV5-1 to TRBJ2-7; the D gene is possibly TRBD1 (6 bases). Germline V gene lookup returns CDR1 SGHRS and CDR2 YFSETQ. The CDR3 has 13 amino acids. Trimming left V 4 bases short and J 2 bases short, with 10 bases between. CDR3 amino acids: CASSRTGPYEQYF. Here the CDR3 DNA reads TGCGCCAGCAGCCGAACAGGGCCCTACGAGCAGTACTTC.

The chain combines TRBV7-9 with TRBJ2-2; D is unclear. The CDR3 contains 15 residues. Per germline, CDR1 SEHNR and CDR2 FQNEAQ (reference sequence). V was shortened by 2 bases and J by 1 base, with 8 bases between the two germline ends. The CDR3 DNA is TGTGCCAGCAGCTTAACAGAGTTGAACACCGGGGAGCTGTTTTTT. It is translated as CASSLTELNTGELFF.